This T cell receptor beta chain was sequenced during a study of T-cell memory formation after mild COVID-19. This clonotype has only a few counts. The CDR3 length is 11 residues. The germline V and J ends were trimmed by 6 bases and 6 bases, with 7 bases remaining between them. The germline gives CDR1 ENHRY, CDR2 SYGVKD. TCRdb reanalysed the 5' RACE reads using MiXCR and keeps one entry per CDR3 protein. The sample records approximately 300,000 distinct CDR3 sequences, about a sixth being singletons. This sequence originates from a man aged 18 to 29 who had mild COVID-19 (a few samples of this study predate the infection). Cell type and time point are not known. Specimen: PBMCs or a T cell subset sorted from them (not recorded which). The genes are TRBV10-3 and TRBJ2-3; D perhaps matches TRBD2 (5 bases). DNA for the CDR3: TGTGCCATCAGGGCGGGTGATACGCAGTATTTT. Protein product: CAIRAGDTQYF.